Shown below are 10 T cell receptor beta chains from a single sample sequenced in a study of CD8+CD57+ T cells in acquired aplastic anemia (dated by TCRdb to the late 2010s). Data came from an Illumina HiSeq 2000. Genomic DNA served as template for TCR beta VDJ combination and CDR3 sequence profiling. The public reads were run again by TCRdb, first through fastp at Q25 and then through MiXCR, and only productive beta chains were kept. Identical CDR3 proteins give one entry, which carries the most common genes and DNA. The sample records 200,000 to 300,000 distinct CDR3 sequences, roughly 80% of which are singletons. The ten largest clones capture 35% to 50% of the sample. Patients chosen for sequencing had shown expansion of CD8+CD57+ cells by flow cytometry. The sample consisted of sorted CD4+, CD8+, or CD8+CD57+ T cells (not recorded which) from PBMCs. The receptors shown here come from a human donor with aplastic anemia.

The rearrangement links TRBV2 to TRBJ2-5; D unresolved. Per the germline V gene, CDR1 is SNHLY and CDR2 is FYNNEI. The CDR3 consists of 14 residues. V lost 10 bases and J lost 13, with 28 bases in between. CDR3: CATSNGSMQETLYF. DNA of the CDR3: TGTGCCACCAGCAATGGCAGCATGCAAGAGACCTTGTACTTC.

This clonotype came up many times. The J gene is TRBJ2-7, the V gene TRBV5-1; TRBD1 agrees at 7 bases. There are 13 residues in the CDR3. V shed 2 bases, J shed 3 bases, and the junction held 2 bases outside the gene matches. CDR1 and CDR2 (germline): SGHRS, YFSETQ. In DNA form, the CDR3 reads TGCGCCAGCAGCTTCGCAGGGGGCTACGAGCAGTACTTC. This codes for CASSFAGGYEQYF.

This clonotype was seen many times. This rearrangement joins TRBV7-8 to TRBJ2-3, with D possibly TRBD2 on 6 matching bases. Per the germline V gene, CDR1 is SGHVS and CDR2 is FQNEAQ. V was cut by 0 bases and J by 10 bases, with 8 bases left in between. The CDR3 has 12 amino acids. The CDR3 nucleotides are TGTGCCAGCAGCTTAGCGGGAGGTCCGCAGTATTTT. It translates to CASSLAGGPQYF. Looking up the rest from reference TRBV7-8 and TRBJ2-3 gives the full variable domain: GAGVSQSPRYKVAKRGQDVALRCDPISGHVSLFWYQQALGQGPEFLTYFQNEAQLDKSGLPSDRFFAERPEGSVSTLKIQRTQQEDSAVYLCASSLAGGPQYFGPGTRLTVL.

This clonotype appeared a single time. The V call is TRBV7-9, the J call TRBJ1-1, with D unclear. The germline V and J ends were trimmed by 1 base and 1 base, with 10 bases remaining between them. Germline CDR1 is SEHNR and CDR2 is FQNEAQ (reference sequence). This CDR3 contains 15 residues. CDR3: CASSLEPAGNTEAFF. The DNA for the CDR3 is TGTGCCAGCAGCTTAGAACCCGCAGGGAACACTGAAGCTTTCTTT.

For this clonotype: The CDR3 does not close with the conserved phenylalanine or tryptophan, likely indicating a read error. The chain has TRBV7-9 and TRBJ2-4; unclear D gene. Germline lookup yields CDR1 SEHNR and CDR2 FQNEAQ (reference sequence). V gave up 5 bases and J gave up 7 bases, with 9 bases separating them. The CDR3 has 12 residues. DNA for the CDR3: TGTGCCAGCAGCGGAGCAGCGAACATTCAGTACTTG. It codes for CASSGAANIQYL.

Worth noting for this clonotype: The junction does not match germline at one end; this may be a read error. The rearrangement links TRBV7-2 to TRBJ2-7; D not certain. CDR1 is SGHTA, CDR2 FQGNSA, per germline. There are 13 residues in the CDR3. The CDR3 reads CATSSPDLHEQYF. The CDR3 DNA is TGTGCCACCAGCAGCCCGGATCTCCACGAGCAGTACTTC.

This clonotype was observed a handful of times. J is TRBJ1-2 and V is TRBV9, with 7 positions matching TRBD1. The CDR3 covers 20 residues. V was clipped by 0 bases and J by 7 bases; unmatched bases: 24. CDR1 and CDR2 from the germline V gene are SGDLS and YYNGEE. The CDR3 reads CASSVGGQSTGTERFLGYTF. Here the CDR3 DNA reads TGTGCCAGCAGCGTAGGGGGACAGAGCACCGGGACAGAAAGATTCCTTGGCTACACCTTC.

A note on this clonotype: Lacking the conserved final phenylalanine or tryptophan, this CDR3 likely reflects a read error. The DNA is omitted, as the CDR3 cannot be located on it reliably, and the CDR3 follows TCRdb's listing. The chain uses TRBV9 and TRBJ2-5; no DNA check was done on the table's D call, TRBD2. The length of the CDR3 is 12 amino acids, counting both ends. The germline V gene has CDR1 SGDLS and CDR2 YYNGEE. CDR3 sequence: CASSVGLATTYT.

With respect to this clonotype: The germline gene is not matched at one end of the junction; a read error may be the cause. The CDR3 sequence is CASGQGVTDTQNF. CDR3 in DNA: TGTGCCAGCGGCCAAGGCGTCACAGATACGCAGAACTTT. The V and J genes are TRBV2 and TRBJ1-2; D unresolved. Germline lookup yields CDR1 SNHLY and CDR2 FYNNEI. This CDR3 comprises 13 residues.

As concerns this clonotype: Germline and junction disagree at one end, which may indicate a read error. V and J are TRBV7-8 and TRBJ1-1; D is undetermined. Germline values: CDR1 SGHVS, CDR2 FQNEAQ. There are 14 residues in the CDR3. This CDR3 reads CASSLSGAKHEVFF. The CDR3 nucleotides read TGCGCCAGCAGCTTATCGGGAGCGAAGCATGAAGTTTTCTTT.